A selection of T cell receptor beta chains follows, all from one sample in a study. TCRdb re-derived calls from the RT-PCR reads in MiXCR, one entry per CDR3 protein. Of more than 550,000 distinct CDR3 sequences listed, 14% are singletons. Sequenced sample: memory CD4+ T cells from blood. The receptors were gathered from a female donor in good health, serving as a healthy control. Both conserved end residues are part of each CDR3. The order of the fields is V gene, J gene, clone size, D gene, CDR3 protein, CDR3 DNA. The D gene is left open where the match is weak. The listing skips clone size in some rows; elsewhere it reads once, few, many or a size class.

v_call: TRBV7-8
j_call: TRBJ2-7
clone_size: -
d_call: TRBD2
cdr3_aa: CASSQAVGRTHEQYF
cdr3_nt: TGTGCCAGCAGCCAAGCCGTCGGGAGGACCCACGAGCAGTACTTC

v_call: TRBV28
j_call: TRBJ1-1
clone_size: -
d_call: -
cdr3_aa: CASSLLDGGGLNTEAFF
cdr3_nt: TGTGCCAGCAGTTTACTCGATGGCGGAGGTCTGAACACTGAAGCTTTCTTT

v_call: TRBV4-3
j_call: TRBJ1-1
clone_size: many
d_call: -
cdr3_aa: CASSQAGTPSEAFF
cdr3_nt: TGCGCCAGCAGCCAGGCGGGGACTCCCTCTGAGGCTTTCTTT

v_call: TRBV27
j_call: TRBJ2-1
clone_size: -
d_call: TRBD2
cdr3_aa: CASSLRGTSGSSYNEQFF
cdr3_nt: TGTGCCAGCAGTTTACGAGGTACTAGCGGGAGCTCCTACAATGAGCAGTTCTTC

v_call: TRBV4-3
j_call: TRBJ1-2
clone_size: few
d_call: TRBD1
cdr3_aa: CASSHRWRDRGYGYTF
cdr3_nt: TGCGCCAGCAGCCATAGGTGGCGGGACAGGGGTTACGGCTACACCTTC

v_call: TRBV3-1
j_call: TRBJ2-7
clone_size: -
d_call: -
cdr3_aa: CASSERGGPRSYEQYF
cdr3_nt: TGTGCCAGCAGCGAACGAGGGGGACCCCGTTCCTACGAGCAGTACTTC

v_call: TRBV7-2
j_call: TRBJ2-2
clone_size: few
d_call: TRBD2
cdr3_aa: CASSFSGGNTGELFF
cdr3_nt: TGTGCCAGCAGCTTTAGCGGGGGGAACACCGGGGAGCTGTTTTTT

v_call: TRBV5-1
j_call: TRBJ2-5
clone_size: few
d_call: -
cdr3_aa: CASSPRGGTQETQYF
cdr3_nt: TGCGCCAGCAGCCCAAGGGGGGGGACCCAAGAGACCCAGTACTTC

v_call: TRBV6-5
j_call: TRBJ1-6
clone_size: -
d_call: -
cdr3_aa: CASRDPRLGNSPLHF
cdr3_nt: TGTGCCAGCAGAGACCCTCGGTTGGGAAATTCACCCCTCCACTTT

v_call: TRBV7-2
j_call: TRBJ1-2
clone_size: -
d_call: -
cdr3_aa: CATAPDRFNYGYTF
cdr3_nt: TGTGCCACCGCCCCGGACAGATTTAACTATGGCTACACCTTC

v_call: TRBV6-5
j_call: TRBJ2-2
clone_size: -
d_call: -
cdr3_aa: CASSYSIGTGELFF
cdr3_nt: TGTGCCAGCAGTTACTCGATAGGAACCGGGGAGCTGTTTTTT

v_call: TRBV7-3
j_call: TRBJ2-5
clone_size: few
d_call: -
cdr3_aa: CASSPRGGVGPETQYF
cdr3_nt: TGTGCCAGCAGCCCTCGAGGCGGGGTGGGCCCAGAGACCCAGTACTTC

v_call: TRBV15
j_call: TRBJ2-2
clone_size: -
d_call: -
cdr3_aa: CATRTTPTGLAGELFF
cdr3_nt: TGTGCCACCAGGACCACACCTACAGGGTTGGCCGGGGAGCTGTTTTTT

v_call: TRBV3-1
j_call: TRBJ2-6
clone_size: -
d_call: -
cdr3_aa: CASSLWVGGGGEDGANVLTF
cdr3_nt: TGTGCCAGCAGCCTTTGGGTCGGAGGGGGCGGAGAGGATGGGGCCAACGTCCTGACTTTC

v_call: TRBV6-5
j_call: TRBJ2-1
clone_size: -
d_call: -
cdr3_aa: CASSLGAGDWNEQFF
cdr3_nt: TGTGCCAGCAGCCTCGGGGCAGGGGATTGGAATGAGCAGTTCTTC

v_call: TRBV20-1
j_call: TRBJ2-3
clone_size: many
d_call: -
cdr3_aa: CSAPLLDTQYF
cdr3_nt: TGCAGTGCTCCGCTCTTAGATACGCAGTATTTT

v_call: TRBV5-1
j_call: TRBJ2-6
clone_size: few
d_call: TRBD2
cdr3_aa: CASSLGGLAGISGANVLTF
cdr3_nt: TGCGCCAGCAGCTTGGGAGGACTAGCGGGAATCTCTGGGGCCAACGTCCTGACTTTC

v_call: TRBV10-3
j_call: TRBJ2-7
clone_size: many
d_call: TRBD1
cdr3_aa: CAISSPGTAYEQYF
cdr3_nt: TGTGCCATCAGCTCTCCCGGGACAGCCTACGAGCAGTACTTC

v_call: TRBV3-1
j_call: TRBJ2-1
clone_size: -
d_call: -
cdr3_aa: CASSQDVRTASSYNEQFF
cdr3_nt: TGTGCCAGCAGCCAAGATGTGAGGACTGCCAGCTCCTACAATGAGCAGTTCTTC

v_call: TRBV5-4
j_call: TRBJ2-2
clone_size: many
d_call: -
cdr3_aa: CASSTAMGGTRELFF
cdr3_nt: TGTGCCAGCAGCACCGCGATGGGGGGTACAAGGGAGCTGTTTTTT

v_call: TRBV3-1
j_call: TRBJ1-2
clone_size: -
d_call: -
cdr3_aa: CASSPSTAGEGGYTF
cdr3_nt: TGTGCCAGCAGCCCGTCGACCGCAGGGGAGGGTGGCTACACCTTC

v_call: TRBV12-3/TRBV12-4
j_call: TRBJ2-2
clone_size: few
d_call: -
cdr3_aa: CASGSTVSNTGELFF
cdr3_nt: TGTGCCAGCGGGTCGACAGTCTCGAACACCGGGGAGCTGTTTTTT

v_call: TRBV7-3
j_call: TRBJ2-6
clone_size: many
d_call: -
cdr3_aa: CASSRPGPSGANVLTF
cdr3_nt: TGTGCCAGCAGCCGCCCAGGTCCCTCTGGGGCCAACGTCCTGACTTTC

v_call: TRBV7-2
j_call: TRBJ1-1
clone_size: few
d_call: -
cdr3_aa: CASSQGRANTEAFF
cdr3_nt: TGTGCCAGCAGCCAAGGACGGGCGAACACTGAAGCTTTCTTT

v_call: TRBV15
j_call: TRBJ2-3
clone_size: few
d_call: -
cdr3_aa: CATSRGSSTGRGDTQYF
cdr3_nt: TGTGCCACCAGCAGAGGTTCGTCGACAGGTAGAGGGGATACGCAGTATTTT

v_call: TRBV24-1
j_call: TRBJ1-5
clone_size: -
d_call: -
cdr3_aa: CATSDLSNQPQHF
cdr3_nt: TGTGCCACCAGTGATTTGAGCAATCAGCCCCAGCATTTT

v_call: TRBV15
j_call: TRBJ2-5
clone_size: many
d_call: -
cdr3_aa: CATSRDYGLTQETQYF
cdr3_nt: TGTGCCACCAGCAGAGATTACGGACTCACACAAGAGACCCAGTACTTC

v_call: TRBV7-2
j_call: TRBJ1-6
clone_size: -
d_call: -
cdr3_aa: CASSLVGTPGNSPLHF
cdr3_nt: TGTGCCAGCAGCTTAGTAGGGACCCCGGGGAATTCACCCCTCCACTTT

v_call: TRBV7-2
j_call: TRBJ2-3
clone_size: -
d_call: -
cdr3_aa: CASSLVLDSLSTDTQYF
cdr3_nt: TGTGCCAGCAGCTTAGTATTGGACTCCCTAAGCACAGATACGCAGTATTTT

v_call: TRBV6-1
j_call: TRBJ1-2
clone_size: -
d_call: -
cdr3_aa: CASSTTGGRDSLYGYTF
cdr3_nt: TGTGCCAGCAGTACGACCGGTGGACGTGACAGCCTCTATGGCTACACCTTC

v_call: TRBV6-5
j_call: TRBJ1-4
clone_size: -
d_call: -
cdr3_aa: CASSYKAVGEKLFF
cdr3_nt: TGTGCCAGCAGTTACAAGGCAGTCGGGGAAAAACTGTTTTTT

v_call: TRBV7-9
j_call: TRBJ2-5
clone_size: -
d_call: -
cdr3_aa: CASSPPQGAIETQYF
cdr3_nt: TGTGCCAGCAGCCCACCCCAGGGCGCAATAGAGACCCAGTACTTC

v_call: TRBV24-1
j_call: TRBJ2-1
clone_size: many
d_call: -
cdr3_aa: CATSGSATYNEQFF
cdr3_nt: TGTGCCACCAGTGGGTCCGCTACCTACAATGAGCAGTTCTTC

v_call: TRBV20-1
j_call: TRBJ2-7
clone_size: many
d_call: -
cdr3_aa: CSARGGRYEQYF
cdr3_nt: TGCAGTGCGCGGGGTGGGCGCTACGAGCAGTACTTC

v_call: TRBV5-1
j_call: TRBJ2-1
clone_size: many
d_call: -
cdr3_aa: CASSLGDRYNEQFF
cdr3_nt: TGCGCCAGCAGCCTCGGAGACCGTTACAATGAGCAGTTCTTC

v_call: TRBV20-1
j_call: TRBJ2-7
clone_size: many
d_call: TRBD1
cdr3_aa: CSAERLQGAKNEQYF
cdr3_nt: TGCAGTGCTGAGAGACTACAGGGGGCGAAAAACGAGCAGTACTTC

v_call: TRBV10-3
j_call: TRBJ1-5
clone_size: -
d_call: -
cdr3_aa: CAISTQPQHF
cdr3_nt: TGTGCCATCAGTACCCAGCCCCAGCATTTT

v_call: TRBV5-1
j_call: TRBJ2-3
clone_size: -
d_call: -
cdr3_aa: CASNEASTDTQYF
cdr3_nt: TGCGCCAGCAACGAGGCCAGCACAGATACGCAGTATTTT

v_call: TRBV3-1
j_call: TRBJ1-6
clone_size: once
d_call: -
cdr3_aa: CASSQDHSDSPLHF
cdr3_nt: TGTGCCAGCAGCCAAGACCATTCTGATTCACCCCTCCACTTT

v_call: TRBV20-1
j_call: TRBJ2-5
clone_size: few
d_call: -
cdr3_aa: CSAGTVQETQYF
cdr3_nt: TGCAGTGCTGGGACGGTGCAAGAGACCCAGTACTTC

v_call: TRBV6-5
j_call: TRBJ1-1
clone_size: many
d_call: -
cdr3_aa: CASVRRGGVNTEAFF
cdr3_nt: TGTGCCAGCGTCCGAAGGGGGGGGGTGAACACTGAAGCTTTCTTT

v_call: TRBV27
j_call: TRBJ2-2
clone_size: many
d_call: TRBD2
cdr3_aa: CATLAGTNINTGELFF
cdr3_nt: TGTGCCACCCTAGCGGGAACCAATATAAACACCGGGGAGCTGTTTTTT

v_call: TRBV30
j_call: TRBJ2-1
clone_size: many
d_call: TRBD2
cdr3_aa: CAWSRGLAGAGNEQFF
cdr3_nt: TGTGCCTGGAGTCGAGGACTAGCGGGAGCTGGCAATGAGCAGTTCTTC

v_call: TRBV19
j_call: TRBJ1-1
clone_size: -
d_call: -
cdr3_aa: CASSPQTATGSDAFF
cdr3_nt: TGTGCCAGTAGTCCTCAGACCGCAACAGGGTCGGACGCTTTCTTT

v_call: TRBV11-2
j_call: TRBJ2-1
clone_size: -
d_call: TRBD2
cdr3_aa: CASSFALTSGLYNEQFF
cdr3_nt: TGTGCCAGCAGCTTCGCGCTGACTAGCGGCTTATACAATGAGCAGTTCTTC

v_call: TRBV6-2/TRBV6-3
j_call: TRBJ1-6
clone_size: -
d_call: -
cdr3_aa: CASTDSLGGVNSPLHF
cdr3_nt: TGTGCCAGCACCGACAGCCTCGGGGGAGTAAATTCACCCCTCCACTTT